Listed below are T cell receptor beta chains from one sample, sequenced in a study of regulatory T cells in long-lasting Graves disease. TCRdb redid the calling of the multiplex PCR reads with MiXCR, one entry per CDR3 protein. The data hold roughly 450,000 distinct CDR3 sequences, with around 22% observed a single time. The sample here was peripheral blood mononuclear cells (PBMCs), taken when the disease was refractory, from a patient treated with antithyroid drugs. These receptors were collected from a female donor with Graves disease. Both conserved end residues are part of each CDR3. D genes are given only for firm matches. Size is omitted from some rows. Given values are once, few, many or a class for expanded clones.

many | TRBJ2-2 | TRBV28 | - | TGTGCCAGCAGAAAGGGGGAGGAGATAACCGGGGAGCTGTTTTTT | CASRKGEEITGELFF
few | TRBJ2-7 | TRBV9 | TRBD1 | TGTGCCAGCAGCCCCCAGACAGGGGGGGAGCAGTACTTC | CASSPQTGGEQYF
few | TRBJ2-5 | TRBV29-1 | - | TGCAGCGTTGTAGAGGGACAGACCCAGTACTTC | CSVVEGQTQYF
many | TRBJ2-7 | TRBV10-3 | TRBD2 | TGTGCCATCAGTGACGGCAGCGGGAGCTCCTACGAGCAGTACTTC | CAISDGSGSSYEQYF
few | TRBJ2-3 | TRBV28 | TRBD1 | TGTGCCAGCAGTTTAGTCTTGGGACAGGGGGCGGAGAATACGCAGTATTTT | CASSLVLGQGAENTQYF
many | TRBJ1-1 | TRBV12-3/TRBV12-4 | - | TGTGCCAGCAGCCTACCCCCGGCGAACACTGAAGCTTTCTTT | CASSLPPANTEAFF
few | TRBJ2-2 | TRBV5-1 | TRBD1 | TGCGCCAGCGCTTCAGGGGGCGCGGACACCGGGGAGCTGTTTTTT | CASASGGADTGELFF
many | TRBJ1-6 | TRBV12-3/TRBV12-4 | TRBD1 | TGTGCCAGCACTATCGACAGGGCAGGCTCACCCCTCCACTTT | CASTIDRAGSPLHF
few | TRBJ2-1 | TRBV2 | TRBD1 | TGTGCCAGCAGTTACGTGGGACAGGGCTACAATGAGCAGTTCTTC | CASSYVGQGYNEQFF
many | TRBJ2-2 | TRBV28 | TRBD2 | TGTGCCAGCAGTTTAACGCTAGCGGGAGGCGGGGAGCTGTTTTTT | CASSLTLAGGGELFF
many | TRBJ2-5 | TRBV7-3 | TRBD2 | TGTGCCAGCAGCCCAGCGGGAGGGGAGACCCAGTACTTC | CASSPAGGETQYF
many | TRBJ2-4 | TRBV2 | - | TGTGCCAGCAGTGAAGCTCGGGATAAAAACATTCAGTACTTC | CASSEARDKNIQYF
many | TRBJ1-2 | TRBV5-1 | TRBD1 | TGCGCCAGCAGCCAAGGGACAGGGGCACGTGGCTACACCTTC | CASSQGTGARGYTF
many | TRBJ1-1 | TRBV30 | - | TGTGCCGTAACCCTTTTATTAAACACTGAAGCTTTCTTT | CAVTLLLNTEAFF
- | TRBJ2-3 | TRBV6-2/TRBV6-3 | TRBD2 | TGTGCCAGCAGGGGAACCCGGACTAGCGGGTCCACAGATACGCAGTATTTT | CASRGTRTSGSTDTQYF
few | TRBJ2-4 | TRBV11-3 | TRBD2 | TGTGCCAGCAGCTCCCGACTAGCTAATGGTGCCAAAAACATTCAGTACTTC | CASSSRLANGAKNIQYF
- | TRBJ2-7 | TRBV5-1 | - | TGCGCCAGCAGCTTGGGGGGGGGCCTCTACGAGCAGTACTTC | CASSLGGGLYEQYF
many | TRBJ2-7 | TRBV28 | TRBD1 | TGTGCCAGCAGTCCAGGACAGGCGTTATCCTACGAGCAGTACTTC | CASSPGQALSYEQYF
- | TRBJ2-2 | TRBV25-1 | TRBD1 | TGTGCCAGCAGTGAAGGCGGCAGGGGGATTACCGGGGAGCTGTTTTTT | CASSEGGRGITGELFF
- | TRBJ2-7 | TRBV29-1 | TRBD1 | TGCAGCGTGGGGGACAGCGGTTTGGGCGAGCAGTACTTC | CSVGDSGLGEQYF
- | TRBJ1-3 | TRBV9 | - | TGTGCCAGCAGCCCAGGGCAGATTGGAAACACCATATATTTT | CASSPGQIGNTIYF
- | TRBJ2-1 | TRBV20-1 | - | TGCAGTGCTATTAGCGAAGCCGACTACAATGAGCAGTTCTTC | CSAISEADYNEQFF
many | TRBJ2-7 | TRBV12-3/TRBV12-4 | - | TGTGCCAGCAGCCCCCAAGCGGATCTCTACGAGCAGTACTTC | CASSPQADLYEQYF
- | TRBJ2-5 | TRBV7-3 | - | TGTGCCAGCAGCTTAGTCGGAGGGGGGAGAGAGACCCAGTACTTC | CASSLVGGGRETQYF
many | TRBJ2-7 | TRBV5-1 | TRBD2 | TGCGCCAGCAGCTCTCAGCGGGGTGGGTACGAGCAGTACTTC | CASSSQRGGYEQYF
- | TRBJ1-6 | TRBV27 | - | TGTGCCAGCGCGTTGGGGGCAGGGTCACCCCTCCACTTT | CASALGAGSPLHF